This record concerns one T cell receptor (beta chain) sequence. Its specificity is unknown. The source of the sample is a study of T cell responses to AZD1222 COVID-19 vaccine. Across the study: Second-dose schedules of about 4 or about 12 weeks were combined. Study-wide results and caveats: A mostly white British donor set with more females was recruited, and clonal diversity was possibly underestimated. Seropositive status at baseline applied to only a handful of AZD1222 recipients.

Repertoires were generated with immunoSEQ multiplex PCR, while TCRdb's copy carries only in-frame clones and drops some. This sample has roughly 150,000 clones, with roughly 92% found just once. V was clipped by 0 bases and J by 10 bases, with 15 bases between them. Germline-derived CDR1 and CDR2 are MNHEY and SVGAGI. The CDR3 length is 14 residues. This clonotype was obtained from an adult in good health. The chain has TRBV6-5 and TRBJ1-2, with D tentatively TRBD1 (5 bases). Sequencing used peripheral blood, obtained on day 0 of AZD1222 vaccination. The CDR3 sequence: CASSYSGQGADYTF. The CDR3 coding sequence is TGTGCCAGCAGTTACTCGGGCCAGGGAGCGGACTACACCTTC.